The 9 T cell receptor beta chains listed next were all sequenced from one sample in a study of shared clonotypes between healthy human individuals. TCRdb's table, derived via immunoSEQ multiplex PCR, lists solely in-frame clones and lacks some. The table has about 2.1 million clones, just under 95% seen once. CD45RO-negative cells were positively selected for CCR7, leaving out terminally differentiated effector memory CD45RA+ cells. Input material: naive CD8+ T cells from PBMCs. These TCRs come from a young man in good health. Some clones in this sample may be carry-over from other donors' samples.

This chain joins TRBV25-1 and TRBJ2-5; a possible D gene is TRBD2 (7 bases). V was trimmed by 6 bases and J by 4 bases, leaving 15 bases between them. Germline values: CDR1 MGHDK, CDR2 SYGVNS. The CDR3 has 14 amino acids. The CDR3 loop is CASRGGGGRETQYF. The DNA of the CDR3 is TGTGCCAGCAGGGGAGGGGGGGGGCGAGAGACCCAGTACTTC.

The table lists this clone with a count of one. The V and J genes are TRBV6-4 and TRBJ2-7, with D tentatively TRBD2 (6 bases). Trimming removed 0 bases from V and 6 bases from J, with 21 bases in between. Germline V gene sequence: CDR1 MRHNA, CDR2 SNTAGT. CDR3 length: 17 residues. The CDR3 sequence is CASSDSNGDRERVEQYF. In DNA, the CDR3 is TGTGCCAGCAGTGACTCGAATGGTGATCGGGAGCGGGTCGAGCAGTACTTC.

The chain couples TRBV28 to TRBJ2-7; D remains ambiguous. The V end lost 3 bases, the J end lost 6 bases, and 12 bases lay between the germline ends. Germline-derived CDR1 and CDR2 are MDHEN and SYDVKM. The CDR3 is 13 residues long. The DNA for the CDR3 is TGTGCCAGCAGTTTTGGTGCCAAGGGCGAGCAGTACTTC. Its protein product is CASSFGAKGEQYF.

This chain uses TRBV6-5 with TRBJ2-1; D might be TRBD1 or TRBD2, each matching 5 bases. The V end lost 1 base, the J end lost 9 bases, and 16 bases lay between the germline ends. This CDR3 is 15 amino acids long. From germline, CDR1 is MNHEY and CDR2 SVGAGI. The CDR3 reads CASSYWDRGHSEQFF. CDR3 DNA: TGTGCCAGCAGTTACTGGGACCGGGGCCACAGTGAGCAGTTCTTC.

V usage is TRBV30 and J usage is TRBJ1-5; no definite D call. CDR3 size: 14 residues. From germline, CDR1 is GTSNPN and CDR2 SVGIG (reference sequence). V lost 4 bases and J 0 bases, leaving 10 bases between the germline ends. CDR3 bases: TGTGCCTGGAATTTGGGAAATAGCAATCAGCCCCAGCATTTT. Its protein is CAWNLGNSNQPQHF.

This chain links TRBV6-1 with TRBJ1-3; TRBD1 matches 7 bases. The CDR3 has 17 residues. After removal of 1 base from V and 1 base from J, the junction contained 7 bases not matched to a gene. In germline, CDR1 is MNHNS, CDR2 SASEGT. The CDR3 here is CASSEDTGVLSGNTIYF. CDR3 nucleotides: TGTGCCAGCAGTGAAGACACAGGGGTATTATCTGGAAACACCATATATTTT.

Only one count was recorded for this clone. V and J are TRBV30 and TRBJ2-1, with TRBD2 matching 10 bases. V lost 1 base, J lost 4 bases, and 4 bases stayed unmatched. CDR3 size: 15 residues. CDR1 GTSNPN and CDR2 SVGIG come from the germline V gene (reference sequence). The CDR3 DNA sequence: TGTGCCTGGAGTGCGGAGCGGGAGGGGTACAATGAGCAGTTCTTC. Its protein product is CAWSAEREGYNEQFF.

This clone was detected only a few times. The chain employs TRBV6-6 and TRBJ2-5, with D uncertain. Germline values: CDR1 MNHNY, CDR2 SVGAGI (reference sequence). The CDR3 is made up of 12 amino acids. The ends were cut back, 7 bases at V and 0 bases at J, with 6 bases in the middle. The CDR3 loop reads CASNLDQETQYF. CDR3 DNA sequence: TGTGCCAGCAATTTGGACCAAGAGACCCAGTACTTC.

This chain links TRBV7-9 with TRBJ2-1; tentatively, D is TRBD1 (7 bases). Germline V lookup: CDR1 SEHNR, CDR2 FQNEAQ (reference sequence). The CDR3 length is 19 residues. Trimming removed 5 bases at V and 8 bases at J, with 31 bases between. The CDR3, as DNA: TGTGCCAGCAGCACTAGCCCATCCAGGGGGGTTTGGGTTTTGGATGAGCAGTTCTTC. This encodes CASSTSPSRGVWVLDEQFF.